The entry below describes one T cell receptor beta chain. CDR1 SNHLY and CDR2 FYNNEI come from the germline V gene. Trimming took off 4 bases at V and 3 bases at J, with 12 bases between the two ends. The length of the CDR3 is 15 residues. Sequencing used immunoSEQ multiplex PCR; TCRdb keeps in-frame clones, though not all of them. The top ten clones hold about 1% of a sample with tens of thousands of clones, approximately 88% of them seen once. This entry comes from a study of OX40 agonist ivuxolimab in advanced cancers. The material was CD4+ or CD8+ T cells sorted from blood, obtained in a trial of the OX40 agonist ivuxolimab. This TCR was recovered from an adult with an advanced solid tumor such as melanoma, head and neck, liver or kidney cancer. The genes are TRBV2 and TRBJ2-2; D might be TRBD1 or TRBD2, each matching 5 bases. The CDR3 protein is CASSGAGSHTGELFF. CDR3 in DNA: TGTGCCAGCAGTGGGGCAGGGAGTCACACCGGGGAGCTGTTTTTT.